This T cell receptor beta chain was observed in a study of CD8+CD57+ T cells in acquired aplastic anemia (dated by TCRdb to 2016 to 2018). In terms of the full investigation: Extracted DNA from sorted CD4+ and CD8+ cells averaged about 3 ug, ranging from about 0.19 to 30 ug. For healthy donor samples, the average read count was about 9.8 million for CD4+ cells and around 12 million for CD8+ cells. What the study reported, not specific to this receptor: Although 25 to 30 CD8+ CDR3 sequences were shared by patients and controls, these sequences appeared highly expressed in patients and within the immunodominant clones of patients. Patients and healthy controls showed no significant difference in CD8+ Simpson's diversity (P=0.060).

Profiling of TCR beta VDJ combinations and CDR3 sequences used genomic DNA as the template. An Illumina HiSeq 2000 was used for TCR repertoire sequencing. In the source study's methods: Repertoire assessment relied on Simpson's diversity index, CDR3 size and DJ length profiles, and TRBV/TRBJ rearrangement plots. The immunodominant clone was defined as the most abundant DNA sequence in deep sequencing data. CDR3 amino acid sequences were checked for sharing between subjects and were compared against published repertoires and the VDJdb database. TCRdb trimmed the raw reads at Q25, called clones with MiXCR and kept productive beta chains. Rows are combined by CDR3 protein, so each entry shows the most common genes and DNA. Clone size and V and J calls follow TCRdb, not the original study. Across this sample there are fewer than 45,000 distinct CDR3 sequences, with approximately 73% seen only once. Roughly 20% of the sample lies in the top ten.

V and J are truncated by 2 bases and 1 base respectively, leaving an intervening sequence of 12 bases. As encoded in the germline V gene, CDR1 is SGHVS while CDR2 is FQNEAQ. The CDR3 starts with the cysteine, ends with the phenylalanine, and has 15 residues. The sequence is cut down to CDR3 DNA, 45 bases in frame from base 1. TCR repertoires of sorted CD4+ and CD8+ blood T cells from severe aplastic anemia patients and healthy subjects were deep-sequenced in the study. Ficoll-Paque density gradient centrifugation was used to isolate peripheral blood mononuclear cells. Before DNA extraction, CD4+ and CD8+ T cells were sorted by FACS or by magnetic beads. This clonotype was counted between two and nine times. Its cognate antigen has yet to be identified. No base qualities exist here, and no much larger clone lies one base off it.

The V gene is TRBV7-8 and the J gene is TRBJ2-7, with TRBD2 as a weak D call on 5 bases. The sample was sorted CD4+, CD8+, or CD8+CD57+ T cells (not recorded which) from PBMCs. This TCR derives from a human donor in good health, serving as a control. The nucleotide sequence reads TGTGCCAGCAGCTTATTTGCCGGGGAATCCTACGAGCAGTACTTC. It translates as CASSLFAGESYEQYF.